Below, 29 T cell receptor beta chains from the same sample are listed, as sequenced in a study of blood T cell repertoires in COVID-19. Assay used: immunoSEQ multiplex PCR; TCRdb lists only in-frame clones, some missing. This table holds some 170,000 clones, over 75% found once. What was sequenced was PBMCs or T cells enriched from blood (not recorded which). These receptors all come from a man aged 35-49 years who had recovered from COVID-19.

This clone was seen a single time. The V gene is TRBV19, the J gene TRBJ2-2; 10 positions match TRBD2. V gave up 7 bases and J gave up 1 base; unmatched junction bases: 3. The CDR3 contains 15 residues. Germline lookup yields CDR1 LNHDA and CDR2 SQIVND (reference sequence). The CDR3 here is CASIVAGGNTGELFF. The CDR3 nucleotides are TGTGCCAGTATTGTAGCGGGGGGGAACACCGGGGAGCTGTTTTTT.

The chain couples TRBV7-9 to TRBJ1-5, with D hard to call. Trimming took off 1 base at V and 2 bases at J, with 15 bases between the two ends. Germline V gene sequence: CDR1 SEHNR, CDR2 FQNEAQ (reference sequence). This CDR3 has 17 amino acids. The CDR3 loop is CASSLGSARSGNQPQHF. The CDR3, as DNA: TGTGCCAGCAGCTTAGGGTCCGCCAGGTCGGGCAATCAGCCCCAGCATTTT. The full variable domain, rest sourced from reference TRBV7-9 and TRBJ1-5, is DTGVSQNPRHKITKRGQNVTFRCDPISEHNRLYWYRQTLGQGPEFLTYFQNEAQLEKSRLLSDRFSAERPKGSFSTLEIQRTEQGDSAMYLCASSLGSARSGNQPQHFGDGTRLSIL.

This clone was seen more than once but under ten times. The J gene is TRBJ1-1, the V gene TRBV5-4, with a weak D call TRBD1 (6 bases). Germline CDR1 and CDR2: SGHNT and YYREEE (reference sequence). The CDR3 covers 15 residues. Trimming took 2 bases from V and 0 from J, leaving 11 bases between them. CDR3 amino acids: CASSFWGLMNTEAFF. The CDR3 DNA reads as TGTGCCAGCAGCTTCTGGGGGCTCATGAACACTGAAGCTTTCTTT.

The V gene is TRBV4-2, the J gene TRBJ1-4; possible D gene TRBD1, 5 bases. Germline CDR1 reads LGHNA; CDR2 reads YNFKEQ. With 1 base removed from V and 9 bases from J, the gap between germline ends came to 21 bases. The CDR3 runs 17 residues. CDR3 nucleotide sequence: TGTGCCAGCAGCCAAGGGCCCGGACCTGGAGGGGAAAAAAAACTGTTTTTT. This gives the protein CASSQGPGPGGEKKLFF.

The chain recombines TRBV5-1 with TRBJ2-5, with D maybe TRBD2 (6 bases). There are 15 residues in the CDR3. V lost 4 bases and J lost 4, with 17 bases in between. Per the germline V gene, CDR1 is SGHRS and CDR2 is YFSETQ. The CDR3 nucleotides are TGCGCCAGCAGCGGGGGAGGCTCTCGGGCAGAGACCCAGTACTTC. It is translated as CASSGGGSRAETQYF.

The chain is built from TRBV24-1 and TRBJ1-1; D is unclear. V was shortened by 3 bases and J by 1 base, with 2 bases between the two germline ends. The germline V gene has CDR1 KGHDR and CDR2 SFDVKD. The CDR3 is made up of 12 amino acids. CDR3 coding DNA: TGTGCCACCAGTGATCAGAACACTGAAGCTTTCTTT. Its protein is CATSDQNTEAFF.

The rearrangement uses TRBV7-9 and TRBJ2-5; D ambiguous. V lost 4 bases, J lost 7 bases, and 16 bases lay in between. The CDR3 totals 14 residues. The germline CDR1 and CDR2 sequences are SEHNR and FQNEAQ (reference sequence). The CDR3: CASSSLKLKMTQYF. CDR3 DNA sequence: TGTGCCAGCAGCTCCCTAAAGCTCAAGATGACCCAGTACTTC. The full variable domain, in which reference TRBV7-9 and TRBJ2-5 provide the parts outside the CDR3, is DTGVSQNPRHKITKRGQNVTFRCDPISEHNRLYWYRQTLGQGPEFLTYFQNEAQLEKSRLLSDRFSAERPKGSFSTLEIQRTEQGDSAMYLCASSSLKLKMTQYFGPGTRLLVL.

The chain couples TRBV30 to TRBJ2-7, with TRBD1 matching over 7 bases. In germline, CDR1 is GTSNPN, CDR2 SVGIG (reference sequence). The CDR3 has 12 amino acids. V gave up 2 bases and J gave up 4 bases; unmatched junction bases: 2. CDR3 region: CAWSRQGYEQYV. CDR3 nucleotide sequence: TGTGCCTGGAGTAGACAGGGTTACGAGCAGTACGTC.

The chain carries TRBV25-1 and TRBJ2-7; D ambiguous. The CDR3 extends over 14 amino acids. Germline V gives CDR1 MGHDK, CDR2 SYGVNS. The V gene lost 8 bases and the J gene lost 0 bases, with 14 bases spanning the gap. The CDR3 protein is CASGLGGSSYEQYF. As DNA, the CDR3 is TGTGCCAGCGGGTTAGGCGGAAGCTCCTACGAGCAGTACTTC.

Here the CDR3 DNA reads TGTGCCAGCTCCCCTCAGCCTGGGGCGTGGAATGAGCAGTTCTTC. Translating it yields CASSPQPGAWNEQFF. The gene calls are TRBV18 and TRBJ2-1, with TRBD1 as a possible D gene (5 bases). The CDR3 runs 15 residues. Germline CDR1 and CDR2: KGHSH and LQKENI. V lost 6 bases and J 7 bases, leaving 19 bases between the germline ends. The whole variable domain, filled in from reference TRBV18 and TRBJ2-1, reads NAGVMQNPRHLVRRRGQEARLRCSPMKGHSHVYWYRQLPEEGLKFMVYLQKENIIDESGMPKERFSAEFPKEGPSILRIQQVVRGDSAAYFCASSPQPGAWNEQFFGPGTRLTVL.

This rearrangement joins TRBV5-1 to TRBJ2-5; 13 nucleotides agree with TRBD2. Germline V gene lookup returns CDR1 SGHRS and CDR2 YFSETQ. With 4 bases clipped from V and 2 bases from J, the junction kept 8 bases outside the gene matches. CDR3 length equals 17 residues. CDR3 sequence: CASSRRPGLAGQETQYF. DNA for the CDR3: TGCGCCAGCAGCCGGAGACCGGGACTAGCGGGGCAAGAGACCCAGTACTTC.

The V gene is TRBV24-1, the J gene TRBJ2-2; D is ambiguous. Germline assignment: CDR1 KGHDR and CDR2 SFDVKD. The CDR3 sequence is 14 residues long. Trimming removed 6 bases from V and 1 base from J, with 8 bases in between. The CDR3: CATSPRQNTGELFF. The CDR3 bases are TGTGCCACCAGTCCGCGACAGAACACCGGGGAGCTGTTTTTT.

This clone was observed once. The V call is TRBV11-3, the J call TRBJ2-3; D perhaps matches TRBD1 (5 bases). The CDR3 spans 16 residues. Trimming took 5 bases from V and 3 from J, leaving 18 bases between them. Germline CDR1 SGHNT, CDR2 YENEEA. CDR3 residues: CASSARQLESTDTQYF. The CDR3 nucleotides are TGTGCCAGCAGCGCTAGACAGCTCGAGTCGACAGATACGCAGTATTTT.

This clone occurred a few times. Distinct nucleotide sequences in the sample also encode this CDR3. The V gene is TRBV29-1, the J gene TRBJ1-2, with TRBD1 matching over 11 bases. The germline CDR1 and CDR2 sequences are SQVTM and ANQGSEA. V lost 5 bases and J lost 3; bases outside the gene matches: 2. The CDR3 totals 13 residues. In DNA, the CDR3 is TGCAGCGTTTGGACAGGGGGCGACTATGGCTACACCTTC. It is translated as CSVWTGGDYGYTF.

This clone was seen only once. This sequence joins TRBV21-1 and TRBJ1-5; the table assigns TRBD1, which was not confirmed against the DNA. TRBV21-1 constitutes a pseudogene. The CDR3 totals 16 residues. CDR3 in amino acids: CASSRKTDHSNQPQHF. In nucleotides, the CDR3 is TGTGCCAGCAGCCGTAAGACAGACCATAGCAATCAGCCCCAGCATTTT.

Details on this clone: Within the sample, other DNA sequences also encode this same CDR3. The chain combines TRBV25-1 with TRBJ2-5; D unclear. Germline lookup yields CDR1 MGHDK and CDR2 SYGVNS. The CDR3 runs 13 residues. V shed 0 bases and J shed 4 bases, with 6 bases lying between them. The CDR3 here is CASSEYPGETQYF. The CDR3 DNA follows: TGTGCCAGCAGTGAATATCCGGGAGAGACCCAGTACTTC.

This rearrangement joins TRBV4-2 to TRBJ2-3, with TRBD2 matching over 15 bases. Losses at the gene ends were 4 bases for V and 5 bases for J; bases not matched to a gene: 1. The CDR3 has 15 residues. Germline CDR1 is LGHNA and CDR2 is YNFKEQ. Here the CDR3 reads CASSPGLAGGDTQYF. DNA for the CDR3: TGTGCCAGCAGCCCGGGACTAGCGGGGGGAGATACGCAGTATTTT.

As concerns this clone: Its ends do not fully match the called genes, so a read error is possible. This chain uses TRBV7-3 with TRBJ2-3, with TRBD2 matching 7 bases. The CDR3 extends over 14 amino acids. Germline CDR1 reads SGHTA; CDR2 reads FQGTGA. The CDR3 DNA sequence: TGTGTCAGCAGCTTAGTCGGGACTAAAGATACGCAGTATTTT. Its translation: CVSSLVGTKDTQYF. The complete variable domain, with remaining parts taken from reference TRBV7-3 and TRBJ2-3, reads GAGVSQTPSNKVTEKGKYVELRCDPISGHTALYWYRQSLGQGPEFLIYFQGTGAADDSGLPNDRFFAVRPEGSVSTLKIQRTERGDSAVYLCVSSLVGTKDTQYFGPGTRLTVL.

The V and J genes are TRBV7-2 and TRBJ1-4; 9 positions match TRBD1. CDR1 and CDR2 from the germline V gene are SGHTA and FQGNSA. This CDR3 spans 15 amino acids. V was clipped by 4 bases and J by 6 bases; unmatched bases: 6. CDR3 amino acids: CASSSPGQGHEKLFF. In DNA form, the CDR3 reads TGTGCCAGCAGCTCGCCGGGACAGGGTCATGAAAAACTGTTTTTT.

This chain uses TRBV6-5 with TRBJ1-2; no clear D. This CDR3 spans 15 amino acids. V was cut by 8 bases and J by 0 bases, with 16 bases left in between. Germline V lookup: CDR1 MNHEY, CDR2 SVGAGI. The CDR3 loop reads CASRNGDGANYGYTF. Written as DNA, the CDR3 is TGTGCCAGCCGTAATGGTGACGGGGCTAACTATGGCTACACCTTC.

Only one count was recorded for this clone. The chain couples TRBV10-1 to TRBJ1-2, with 8 positions matching TRBD1. The CDR3 consists of 18 residues. The germline V gene encodes CDR1 WNHNN and CDR2 SYGVQD (reference sequence). The J segment lost 6 bases and the V segment lost 2 bases, leaving 17 bases of the junction unmatched. The DNA for the CDR3 is TGCGCCAGCAGTGAGCTTATCGTAGGACAGGGTTCGTGTGATGGCTACACCTTC. The encoded protein is CASSELIVGQGSCDGYTF.

This chain links TRBV20-1 with TRBJ2-4; 9 bases fit TRBD2. V lost 3 bases and J lost 4; bases outside the gene matches: 13. CDR1 DFQATT and CDR2 SNEGSKA come from the germline V gene (reference sequence). The CDR3 loop spans 17 amino acids. CDR3 sequence reads: CSASPAGGQARKNIQYF. The CDR3 DNA reads TGCAGTGCTAGTCCTGCGGGGGGGCAGGCCCGAAAAAACATTCAGTACTTC.

The chain carries TRBV30 and TRBJ2-3; 10 bases align to TRBD2. The junction had 10 bases not matched to a gene; V was cut back by 4 bases and J by 0 bases. The CDR3 spans 17 residues. The germline V gene encodes CDR1 GTSNPN and CDR2 SVGIG (reference sequence). CDR3 amino acids: CAWTPWLAGASTDTQYF. CDR3 sequence (DNA): TGTGCCTGGACCCCGTGGCTAGCGGGGGCTAGCACAGATACGCAGTATTTT. The full variable domain, with the rest looked up from reference TRBV30 and TRBJ2-3, is SQTIHQWPATLVQPVGSPLSLECTVEGTSNPNLYWYRQAAGRGLQLLFYSVGIGQISSEVPQNLSASRPQDRQFILSSKKLLLSDSGFYLCAWTPWLAGASTDTQYFGPGTRLTVL.

This clone has just one count. The V call is TRBV6-5, the J call TRBJ2-1; 8 nucleotides align to TRBD2. Germline V CDR1 and CDR2: MNHEY, SVGAGI. J was trimmed by 9 bases and V by 0 bases; bases with no gene match: 4. The CDR3 runs to 14 residues. Written as DNA, the CDR3 is TGTGCCAGCAGTTACTCCGGGGGGGCGGTTGAGCAGTTCTTC. Amino acids: CASSYSGGAVEQFF.

The CDR3 coding sequence is TGTGCCAGTAGTATAGCCCCCTCCTATGGCTACACCTTC. As protein: CASSIAPSYGYTF. This chain joins TRBV19 and TRBJ1-2; D not resolved. Germline V CDR1 and CDR2: LNHDA, SQIVND (reference sequence). CDR3 length: 13 amino acids. With 1 base removed from V and 4 bases from J, the gap between germline ends came to 7 bases.

The gene calls are TRBV5-5 and TRBJ2-7, with D possibly being TRBD1 (6 bases). The germline V gene encodes CDR1 SGHKS and CDR2 YYEKEE (reference sequence). The CDR3 spans 14 residues. Trimming pared 0 bases from V and 5 bases from J, leaving 12 bases between. CDR3 region: CASSLVQGEHEQYV. CDR3 bases: TGTGCCAGCAGCTTGGTACAGGGAGAACACGAGCAGTACGTC.

The V and J genes are TRBV3-1 (or the pseudogene TRBV3-2) and TRBJ2-3; 15 bases match TRBD2. V lost 6 bases, J lost 3 bases, and 4 bases stayed unmatched. CDR1 LGHDT and CDR2 YNNKEL come from the germline V gene (reference sequence). CDR3 size: 16 residues. The CDR3 is CASSRTSGGATDTQYF. The CDR3 nucleotides read TGTGCCAGCAGTCGGACTAGCGGGGGGGCAACAGATACGCAGTATTTT.

The table lists this clone with a count of one. The CDR3 sequence is CASSHGWNTGELFF. The CDR3 coding sequence is TGTGCCAGCAGCCATGGCTGGAACACCGGGGAGCTGTTTTTT. This chain connects TRBV11-3 to TRBJ2-2; no reliable D call. The V end lost 5 bases, the J end lost 1 base, and 8 bases lay between the germline ends. CDR1 SGHNT and CDR2 YENEEA come from the germline V gene. CDR3 length equals 14 residues.

The CDR3 sequence: CAWGTRGVMNYGYTF. Here the CDR3 DNA reads TGTGCCTGGGGAACTCGGGGGGTAATGAACTATGGCTACACCTTC. V is TRBV30 and J is TRBJ1-2; tentative D call: TRBD1 (5 bases). Germline lookup yields CDR1 GTSNPN and CDR2 SVGIG (reference sequence). The V gene lost 5 bases and the J gene lost 2 bases, with 18 bases spanning the gap. This CDR3 comprises 15 residues.